These 16 T cell receptor beta chains share one sample of origin, sequenced in a study of OX40 agonist ivuxolimab in advanced cancers. Using immunoSEQ multiplex PCR, the repertoire was profiled, and TCRdb retains in-frame clones only, with some absent. Among more than 70,000 clones listed, approximately 83% were seen once. The starting material was CD4+ or CD8+ T cells sorted from blood, obtained in a trial of the OX40 agonist ivuxolimab. The receptors derive from an adult with an advanced solid tumor such as melanoma, head and neck, liver or kidney cancer.

This sequence joins TRBV28 and TRBJ2-7; weak D call: TRBD1 (6 bases). V shed 5 bases and J shed 7 bases, with 18 bases lying between them. This CDR3 spans 14 amino acids. Germline CDR1 is MDHEN and CDR2 is SYDVKM. CDR3 loop: CASSRRQDLREQYF. For the CDR3, the DNA is TGTGCCAGCAGTCGCCGACAGGACCTCAGGGAGCAGTACTTC.

The chain links TRBV2 to TRBJ2-5; D gene uncertain. The last part of the DNA fits TRBJ2-7 better; the J call may be wrong. The CDR3 is 14 residues long. From germline, CDR1 is SNHLY and CDR2 FYNNEI. The CDR3 loop reads CASRFTTVGDEQYF. The CDR3 DNA reads TGTGCCAGCAGGTTTACTACAGTCGGCGACGAGCAGTACTTC.

The chain carries TRBV27 and TRBJ2-1; maybe TRBD2 (5 bases). The V gene's germline CDR1 is MNHEY and CDR2 SMNVEV (reference sequence). With 6 bases removed from V and 10 bases from J, the gap between germline ends came to 16 bases. The CDR3 spans 13 residues. The CDR3 is CASRSIGVEEQFF. Here the CDR3 DNA reads TGTGCCAGCAGGAGTATCGGGGTCGAAGAGCAGTTCTTC.

The chain couples TRBV28 to TRBJ1-1; unclear D gene. The V end was cut by 2 bases, the J end by 5 bases, with 6 bases between. CDR1 is MDHEN, CDR2 SYDVKM, per germline. The CDR3 loop spans 12 amino acids. The CDR3: CASSLEWTEAFF. In nucleotides, the CDR3 is TGTGCCAGCAGTTTAGAGTGGACTGAAGCTTTCTTT.

The rearrangement links TRBV7-2 to TRBJ2-3; tentative D call: TRBD1 (5 bases). Trimming left V 5 bases short and J 6 bases short, with 12 bases between. Per the germline V gene, CDR1 is SGHTA and CDR2 is FQGNSA. The CDR3 runs to 13 residues. The CDR3 protein is CASSPYKGDTQYF. The CDR3 nucleotides read TGTGCCAGCAGCCCGTATAAGGGGGATACGCAGTATTTT.

This chain connects TRBV6-1 to TRBJ1-2, with D possibly TRBD1 on 5 matching bases. Trimming shortened V by 6 bases and J by 11 bases, and 13 bases separated the two germline ends. Germline values: CDR1 MNHNS, CDR2 SASEGT. The CDR3 consists of 11 residues. The CDR3 bases are TGTGCCAGCAGGCGGGACGCTCTATACACCTTC. This translates into CASRRDALYTF.

The V gene is TRBV30, the J gene TRBJ1-4; 10 bases are a match to TRBD1. The CDR3 consists of 14 residues. Germline values: CDR1 GTSNPN, CDR2 SVGIG (reference sequence). Trimming took 5 bases from V and 7 from J; bases not matched to a gene: 7. CDR3 nucleotide sequence: TGTGCCTGGGGACAGGGGGGCGCGACTGAAAAACTGTTTTTT. Amino acid sequence: CAWGQGGATEKLFF.

The chain recombines TRBV11-2 with TRBJ1-1; D is unresolved. V was trimmed by 1 base and J by 1 base, leaving 4 bases between them. In germline, CDR1 is SGHAT, CDR2 FQNNGV. This CDR3 region has 13 residues. The CDR3 region has the DNA TGTGCCAGCAGCTTAGCCCAGAACACTGAAGCTTTCTTT. Its protein is CASSLAQNTEAFF.

This chain connects TRBV9 to TRBJ2-7, with a possible D match to TRBD2 (6 bases). Trimming removed 2 bases at V and 5 bases at J, with 11 bases between. The V gene's germline CDR1 is SGDLS and CDR2 YYNGEE. The CDR3 is 13 amino acids. CDR3 in amino acids: CASSVAGGNEQYF. The DNA for the CDR3 is TGTGCCAGCAGCGTGGCCGGGGGAAACGAGCAGTACTTC.

The gene calls are TRBV10-3 and TRBJ1-2; 10 nucleotides line up with TRBD1. The length of the CDR3 is 15 residues. Germline CDR1 and CDR2: ENHRY and SYGVKD. V lost 3 bases to trimming and J lost 6 bases; unmatched junction nucleotides: 7. The CDR3 DNA follows: TGTGCCATCAGTGATGGGGACAGGGGTTTGAATGGCTACACCTTC. This sequence encodes CAISDGDRGLNGYTF.

The J gene is TRBJ1-2, the V gene TRBV9; the D gene is possibly TRBD1 (5 bases). Germline CDR1 is SGDLS and CDR2 is YYNGEE. V lost 0 bases to trimming and J lost 4 bases, with 13 bases between them. CDR3 length equals 15 residues. CDR3 amino acids: CASSVDSAGLYGYTF. In DNA form, the CDR3 reads TGTGCCAGCAGCGTAGATTCGGCGGGGCTCTATGGCTACACCTTC.

The V gene is TRBV5-4, the J gene TRBJ1-2, with 7 bases matching TRBD1. V shed 4 bases, J shed 0 bases, and the junction held 6 bases outside the gene matches. Germline V gene lookup returns CDR1 SGHNT and CDR2 YYREEE (reference sequence). The CDR3 totals 15 residues. The CDR3 DNA reads as TGTGCCAGCAGCCGCCCGACAGGGACTAACTATGGCTACACCTTC. Translated, it gives CASSRPTGTNYGYTF.

The V and J genes are TRBV5-4 and TRBJ2-3, with 7 bases lining up with TRBD1. After removal of 0 bases from V and 2 bases from J, the junction contained 6 bases not matched to a gene. This CDR3 has 16 residues. The germline CDR1 and CDR2 sequences are SGHNT and YYREEE (reference sequence). CDR3 DNA: TGTGCCAGCAGCTTGGACCGGGACAGCCACACAGATACGCAGTATTTT. Amino acids: CASSLDRDSHTDTQYF. Filled out from reference TRBV5-4 and TRBJ2-3, the complete variable domain reads ETGVTQSPTHLIKTRGQQVTLRCSSQSGHNTVSWYQQALGQGPQFIFQYYREEENGRGNFPPRFSGLQFPNYSSELNVNALELDDSALYLCASSLDRDSHTDTQYFGPGTRLTVL.

Only a few counts were recorded for this clone. J is TRBJ1-1 and V is TRBV14; D remains unclear. The CDR3 consists of 13 residues. Looked up from germline, CDR1 is SGHDN and CDR2 is FVKESK. The ends were cut back, 4 bases at V and 1 base at J, with 7 bases in the middle. This CDR3 reads CASSPRANTEAFF. CDR3 DNA sequence: TGTGCCAGCAGCCCACGGGCGAACACTGAAGCTTTCTTT.

The chain carries TRBV19 and TRBJ2-2; perhaps TRBD2 as D (6 bases). CDR1 and CDR2 (germline): LNHDA, SQIVND (reference sequence). Trimming took off 5 bases at V and 7 bases at J, with 14 bases between the two ends. This CDR3 comprises 14 residues. DNA of the CDR3: TGTGCCAGTAGTCGACCCGAGCGGGTCGGGGAGCTGTTTTTT. Translation gives CASSRPERVGELFF.

This chain connects TRBV30 to TRBJ1-1; no clear D. The CDR3 loop spans 13 amino acids. V lost 1 base to trimming and J lost 1 base, with 7 bases between them. Looked up from germline, CDR1 is GTSNPN and CDR2 is SVGIG (reference sequence). CDR3 in DNA: TGTGCCTGGAGTGGTGGCGGGAACACTGAAGCTTTCTTT. This translates into CAWSGGGNTEAFF.